This TCR beta chain was captured in a study of CD8 T cells in ankylosing spondylitis. In making TCR beta libraries, quantitative 5'-RACE with molecular barcodes was used. TCRdb processed the 5' RACE reads anew with MiXCR; each CDR3 protein has one entry. Of approximately 400,000 distinct CDR3 sequences listed, roughly 15% were seen once; the top ten hold about 0.94%. CDR1 and CDR2 from the germline V gene are KGHSH and LQKENI. The CDR3 totals 14 residues. Trimming removed 3 bases at V and 4 bases at J, with 13 bases between. Study-wide findings and caveats: Within ankylosing spondylitis blood, a TCR beta motif made up of eight or nine highly homologous variants appeared to be characteristic. According to the report, clones linked to the disease were significantly enriched in matched synovial fluid samples taken from ankylosing spondylitis patients. Existing reports had already noted some motif variants in reactive arthritis synovial fluid and blood.

This clonotype was seen more than once but under ten times. Its antigen remains unidentified. The rearrangement joins TRBV18 to TRBJ2-7; the D is unclear. The sequencing sample was made of blood, either unsorted or a sorted T cell fraction (not recorded which). This clonotype was sampled from a male donor with ankylosing spondylitis. Here the CDR3 reads CASSPGPGPYEQYF. The CDR3 DNA reads TGTGCCAGCTCACCCGGACCAGGACCGTACGAGCAGTACTTC. The whole variable domain, filled in from reference TRBV18 and TRBJ2-7, reads NAGVMQNPRHLVRRRGQEARLRCSPMKGHSHVYWYRQLPEEGLKFMVYLQKENIIDESGMPKERFSAEFPKEGPSILRIQQVVRGDSAAYFCASSPGPGPYEQYFGPGTRLTVT.